This entry describes one TCR beta chain. This clone appeared once. This receptor's antigen is unknown. Base qualities are not recorded, but no much larger clone differs from it by a single base. This sample stems from a study of blood T cell repertoires in COVID-19 (dated by TCRdb to about 2020). In the study overall: Samples covering the acute and convalescent phases of COVID-19 were provided by collaborators in the United States, Italy and Spain. The prospective study material was composed of cDNA or gDNA derived from T cells, B-cell-depleted T cells, or PBMCs. Subjects who had been exposed to COVID-19, were actively infected with it, or had recovered from it provided the deeply sampled blood TCRbeta repertoires that made up the dataset. A freely available public database, intended as a resource for researchers studying the immune response to SARS-CoV-2, is where the repertoires were released. The samples were drawn from two sources: the first 160 participants of the ongoing ImmuneRACE study, and 1,000 to 1,500 subjects contributed by 6 global collaborators. Nearly every sample came with metadata listing a de-identified subject ID, COVID-19 status, age in years and sex. Where HLA class I and class II types were available, the types were taken from metadata supplied by the sample provider, not from assay-based typing.

The immunoSEQ Assay, a bias-controlled multiplex PCR, was used to amplify TCRbeta CDR3 regions from genomic DNA. Per the original workflow: The number of nucleated cells in each sample was estimated by amplification of reference gene primers within the assay. To quantify the absolute abundance of each unique TCRbeta CDR3 rearrangement, sequence reads were collapsed and filtered. Productive Simpson clonality was computed per sample as the square root of Simpson's diversity index over productive rearrangements. The source is immuneACCESS, and TCRdb retained only in-frame sequences with V and J called. Part of the clones is not carried over; for the studies checked, unresolved V genes explain less than half of this, and the remainder is unexplained. V, J and clone size reflect that table, while D and trimming were determined from the DNA. Across this sample there are about 250,000 clones, with 80% to 90% seen only once. Around 6.3% of the sample belongs to the ten largest clones.

Participants in the prospective study were aged roughly 18 to 100 years, lived in under 30 United States geographic areas, and enrolled through a virtual design. In the prospective study, cohorts were assigned on the basis of participant-reported clinical history obtained from a screening survey and a study questionnaire. Exposed participants had been in contact, within 2 weeks of entering the study, with a person who had a PCR-confirmed or clinician-diagnosed case of COVID-19. Each participant in the prospective study had whole blood, serum and a nasopharyngeal or oropharyngeal swab collected by mobile phlebotomists. Participants in the prospective study had the option to provide additional blood draws and questionnaires over a roughly 2-month period. Prospective study blood samples were shipped either frozen or at room temperature before DNA extraction. Relative to germline, V is missing 0 bases and J is missing 8 bases, with 11 bases of the junction outside any gene match. CDR1 SNHLY and CDR2 FYNNEI were looked up in the germline V gene. Taken from cysteine to phenylalanine, the CDR3 has 16 residues. Only the CDR3 region is kept as DNA, spanning 48 bases read in frame from base 1.

Findings and caveats that apply to the study as a whole: Clinical and demographic metadata were provided uncurated, with the amount varying by source and participant.

The sequenced material came from PBMCs or T cells enriched from blood (not recorded which). The rearrangement combines TRBV2 with TRBJ1-2; TRBD1 lines up with 8 middle nucleotides. This receptor was taken from a woman between 50 and 59 years old who had been exposed to COVID-19. The CDR3 here reads CASSEALPQGAGGYTF. The nucleotide sequence reads as follows: TGTGCCAGCAGTGAAGCGCTTCCGCAGGGGGCTGGGGGCTACACCTTC.